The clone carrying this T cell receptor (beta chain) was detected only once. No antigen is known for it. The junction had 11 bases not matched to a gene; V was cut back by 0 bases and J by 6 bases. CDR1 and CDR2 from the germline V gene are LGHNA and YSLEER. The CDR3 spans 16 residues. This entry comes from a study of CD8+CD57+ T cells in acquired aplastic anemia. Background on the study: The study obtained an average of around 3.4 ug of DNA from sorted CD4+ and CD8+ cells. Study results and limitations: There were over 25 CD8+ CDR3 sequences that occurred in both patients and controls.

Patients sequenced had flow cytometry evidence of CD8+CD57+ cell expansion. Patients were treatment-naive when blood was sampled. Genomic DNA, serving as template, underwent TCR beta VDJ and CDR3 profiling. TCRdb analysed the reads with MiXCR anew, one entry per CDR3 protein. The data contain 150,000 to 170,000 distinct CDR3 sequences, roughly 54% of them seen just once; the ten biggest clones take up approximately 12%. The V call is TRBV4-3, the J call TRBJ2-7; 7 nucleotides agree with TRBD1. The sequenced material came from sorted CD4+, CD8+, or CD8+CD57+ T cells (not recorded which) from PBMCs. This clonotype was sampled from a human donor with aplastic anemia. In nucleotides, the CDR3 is TGCGCCAGCAGCCAAGATCCTAGACAGGGAAATGGCGAGCAGTACTTC. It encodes CASSQDPRQGNGEQYF.